The 19 T cell receptor beta chains presented below share a single source sample, sequenced in a study of radiation and T cells in renal cell carcinoma. Regarding time point: blood 2 weeks post-SBRT. Treatment: 15 Gy SBRT to primary tumor, nephrectomy 4 weeks later. Method: immunoSEQ multiplex PCR; TCRdb's copy keeps in-frame clones and lacks some. The repertoire holds about 130,000 clones, with around 85% as singletons. The sequencing used blood, collected from a patient whose treatment included radiotherapy and nephrectomy. These receptor sequences come from a man between 45 and 60 years old with renal cell carcinoma.

CDR3 in DNA: TGTGCCAGCAGCTTGGTCGTCAGCCTTAACTATGGCTACACCTTC. Its protein is CASSLVVSLNYGYTF. This chain joins TRBV5-5 and TRBJ1-2; D is undetermined. The CDR3 consists of 15 residues. The germline gives CDR1 SGHKS, CDR2 YYEKEE (reference sequence). V was trimmed by 0 bases and J by 1 base, leaving 10 bases between them.

CDR3 bases: TGTGCCAGCAGTGAACTTCAGTTCTCTGGAAACACCATATATTTT. It encodes CASSELQFSGNTIYF. The chain has TRBV2 and TRBJ1-3; D remains ambiguous. V lost 2 bases and J lost 0, with 8 bases in between. From germline, CDR1 is SNHLY and CDR2 FYNNEI. This CDR3 has 15 amino acids. Full variable domain (rest looked up from reference TRBV2 and TRBJ1-3): EPEVTQTPSHQVTQMGQEVILRCVPISNHLYFYWYRQILGQKVEFLVSFYNNEISEKSEIFDDQFSVERPDGSNFTLKIRSTKLEDSAMYFCASSELQFSGNTIYFGEGSWLTVV.

The genes are TRBV5-6 and TRBJ2-3, with D unresolved. Germline CDR1 reads SGHDT; CDR2 reads YYEEEE. The V end lost 7 bases, the J end lost 0 bases, and 6 bases lay between the germline ends. CDR3 length: 12 amino acids. Here the CDR3 DNA reads TGTGCCAGCGCCGGTAGCACAGATACGCAGTATTTT. Translating it yields CASAGSTDTQYF.

V gene TRBV28 combines with J gene TRBJ1-1, with D tentatively TRBD1 (6 bases). This CDR3 has 12 amino acids. The V and J ends lost 11 bases and 5 bases respectively, with 15 bases between them. Germline CDR1 and CDR2: MDHEN and SYDVKM. Written as DNA, the CDR3 is TGTGCCTCCGGGTGGGGGCGGACTGAAGCTTTCTTT. Translated: CASGWGRTEAFF.

The chain carries TRBV5-1 and TRBJ2-5; D may be TRBD2 (5 bases). The CDR3 contains 17 residues. Germline V gives CDR1 SGHRS, CDR2 YFSETQ. The V end was cut by 7 bases, the J end by 4 bases, with 26 bases between. The CDR3 sequence: CASGKRTPSDRGETQYF. CDR3 coding DNA: TGCGCCAGCGGTAAGAGGACTCCCTCCGATCGGGGAGAGACCCAGTACTTC.

The chain is built from TRBV2 and TRBJ1-2; 7 bases are shared with TRBD1. CDR1 and CDR2 from the germline V gene are SNHLY and FYNNEI. The CDR3 runs 18 residues. V shed 0 bases and J 3 bases; nucleotides not matched to a gene: 13. The CDR3 loop is CASSEARTGARGYYGYTF. CDR3 nucleotide sequence: TGTGCCAGCAGTGAAGCAAGGACAGGAGCAAGGGGGTACTATGGCTACACCTTC.

This chain joins TRBV28 and TRBJ1-1, with D maybe TRBD1 (5 bases). The CDR3 spans 17 residues. Germline CDR1 reads MDHEN; CDR2 reads SYDVKM. V was shortened by 4 bases and J by 1 base, with 19 bases between the two germline ends. For the CDR3, the DNA is TGTGCCAGCAGTTCACCCCCGGTAGGGGTGCCGAACACTGAAGCTTTCTTT. Translation: CASSSPPVGVPNTEAFF.

J is TRBJ1-5 and V is TRBV6-1, with D perhaps TRBD1 (5 bases). V lost 5 bases and J 6 bases, leaving 17 bases between the germline ends. Germline V gene sequence: CDR1 MNHNS, CDR2 SASEGT. The CDR3 is 15 residues long. The CDR3 here is CASSQLGQGGQPQHF. The CDR3, as DNA: TGTGCCAGCAGTCAATTGGGGCAGGGTGGTCAGCCCCAGCATTTT.

The chain has TRBV5-1 and TRBJ1-4; the D gene is possibly TRBD1 (5 bases). From germline, CDR1 is SGHRS and CDR2 YFSETQ. V lost 4 bases and J lost 8, with 12 bases in between. This CDR3 has 13 residues. Here the CDR3 DNA reads TGCGCCAGCAGCCGTCTTGGGGGAGAAAAACTGTTTTTT. This translates into CASSRLGGEKLFF.

The V gene is TRBV9, the J gene TRBJ2-5, with 10 bases lining up with TRBD2. This CDR3 is 16 amino acids long. In germline, CDR1 is SGDLS, CDR2 YYNGEE. The V gene end was trimmed by 1 base and the J gene end by 4 bases; junction bases not matched to a gene: 7. The CDR3 nucleotides read TGTGCCAGCAGCGTACTAGCGGGAGAGGGGCGAGAGACCCAGTACTTC. The encoded protein is CASSVLAGEGRETQYF.

The CDR3 reads CASRAGTVKETQYF. DNA for the CDR3: TGTGCCAGCAGAGCCGGGACAGTAAAAGAGACCCAGTACTTC. This chain connects TRBV6-1 to TRBJ2-5, with 7 nucleotides matching TRBD1. CDR1 and CDR2 (germline): MNHNS, SASEGT. The CDR3 runs 14 residues. V trimming: 6 bases; J trimming: 3 bases; junction bases outside the gene matches: 7.

The chain is built from TRBV19 and TRBJ2-7; no clear D gene. This CDR3 is built from 14 residues. The germline V gene encodes CDR1 LNHDA and CDR2 SQIVND (reference sequence). V was shortened by 8 bases and J by 3 bases, with 17 bases between the two germline ends. CDR3 coding DNA: TGTGCCAGTTCTCCCTATTTTCCCATCTACGAGCAGTACTTC. Its translation is CASSPYFPIYEQYF.

This clone was seen once. This chain connects TRBV27 to TRBJ2-1, with 9 bases fitting TRBD1. The V gene's germline CDR1 is MNHEY and CDR2 SMNVEV (reference sequence). The CDR3 length is 16 residues. The junction had 8 bases not matched to a gene; V was cut back by 4 bases and J by 4 bases. The CDR3 protein is CASSSFRQGGYNEQFF. As DNA, the CDR3 is TGTGCCAGCAGTTCCTTTAGACAGGGGGGATACAATGAGCAGTTCTTC.

There are a few counts of this clone. This chain joins TRBV19 and TRBJ1-2; D is undetermined. V shed 3 bases and J shed 3 bases, with 11 bases lying between them. This CDR3 spans 14 amino acids. The germline CDR1 and CDR2 sequences are LNHDA and SQIVND (reference sequence). The CDR3 nucleotides are TGTGCCAGTAGTATCCAGAGTAGTTACTATGGCTACACCTTC. This encodes CASSIQSSYYGYTF.

The table lists this clone with a few counts. The J gene is TRBJ2-3, the V gene TRBV5-1, with D uncertain. Trimming pared 2 bases from V and 2 bases from J, leaving 9 bases between. The CDR3 runs to 14 residues. CDR1 and CDR2 (germline): SGHRS, YFSETQ. This CDR3 is CASSFSESTDTQYF. CDR3 DNA: TGCGCCAGCAGCTTTTCAGAATCCACAGATACGCAGTATTTT.

V and J are TRBV7-9 and TRBJ2-3; D possibly corresponds to TRBD2 (6 bases). V was pared by 4 bases and J by 6 bases, with 17 bases between. CDR1 and CDR2 from the germline V gene are SEHNR and FQNEAQ (reference sequence). This CDR3 region has 15 residues. The CDR3 sequence: CASSSLSSARDTQYF. CDR3 bases: TGTGCCAGCAGCTCCCTGTCTAGCGCCCGTGATACGCAGTATTTT. Together with reference TRBV7-9 and TRBJ2-3, the CDR3 gives the full variable domain: DTGVSQNPRHKITKRGQNVTFRCDPISEHNRLYWYRQTLGQGPEFLTYFQNEAQLEKSRLLSDRFSAERPKGSFSTLEIQRTEQGDSAMYLCASSSLSSARDTQYFGPGTRLTVL.

The V and J genes are TRBV21-1 and TRBJ2-7; TRBD1 is taken as the D call from the table, unchecked against the DNA. TRBV21-1 is deemed a pseudogene. This CDR3 is 16 amino acids long. The CDR3 spells CASMPTPGTAPKEQYF. CDR3 in DNA: TGTGCCAGCATGCCCACTCCCGGGACAGCCCCTAAAGAGCAGTACTTC.

J is TRBJ1-1 and V is TRBV5-5; tentative D call: TRBD1 (5 bases). The CDR3 is made up of 14 amino acids. CDR1 is SGHKS and CDR2 is YYEKEE in the germline V gene (reference sequence). Trimming stripped 6 bases from V and 1 base from J, with 13 bases between. This CDR3 reads CASNWFGQNTEAFF. The CDR3 DNA is TGTGCCAGCAACTGGTTTGGACAGAACACTGAAGCTTTCTTT.

The V call is TRBV7-9, the J call TRBJ2-3; TRBD1 is a possible D gene (5 bases). V lost 1 base, J lost 6 bases, and 8 bases lay in between. Germline CDR1 SEHNR, CDR2 FQNEAQ (reference sequence). The length of the CDR3 is 13 residues. CDR3 in DNA: TGTGCCAGCAGCTTAGGACAGAGCGATACGCAGTATTTT. It encodes CASSLGQSDTQYF.